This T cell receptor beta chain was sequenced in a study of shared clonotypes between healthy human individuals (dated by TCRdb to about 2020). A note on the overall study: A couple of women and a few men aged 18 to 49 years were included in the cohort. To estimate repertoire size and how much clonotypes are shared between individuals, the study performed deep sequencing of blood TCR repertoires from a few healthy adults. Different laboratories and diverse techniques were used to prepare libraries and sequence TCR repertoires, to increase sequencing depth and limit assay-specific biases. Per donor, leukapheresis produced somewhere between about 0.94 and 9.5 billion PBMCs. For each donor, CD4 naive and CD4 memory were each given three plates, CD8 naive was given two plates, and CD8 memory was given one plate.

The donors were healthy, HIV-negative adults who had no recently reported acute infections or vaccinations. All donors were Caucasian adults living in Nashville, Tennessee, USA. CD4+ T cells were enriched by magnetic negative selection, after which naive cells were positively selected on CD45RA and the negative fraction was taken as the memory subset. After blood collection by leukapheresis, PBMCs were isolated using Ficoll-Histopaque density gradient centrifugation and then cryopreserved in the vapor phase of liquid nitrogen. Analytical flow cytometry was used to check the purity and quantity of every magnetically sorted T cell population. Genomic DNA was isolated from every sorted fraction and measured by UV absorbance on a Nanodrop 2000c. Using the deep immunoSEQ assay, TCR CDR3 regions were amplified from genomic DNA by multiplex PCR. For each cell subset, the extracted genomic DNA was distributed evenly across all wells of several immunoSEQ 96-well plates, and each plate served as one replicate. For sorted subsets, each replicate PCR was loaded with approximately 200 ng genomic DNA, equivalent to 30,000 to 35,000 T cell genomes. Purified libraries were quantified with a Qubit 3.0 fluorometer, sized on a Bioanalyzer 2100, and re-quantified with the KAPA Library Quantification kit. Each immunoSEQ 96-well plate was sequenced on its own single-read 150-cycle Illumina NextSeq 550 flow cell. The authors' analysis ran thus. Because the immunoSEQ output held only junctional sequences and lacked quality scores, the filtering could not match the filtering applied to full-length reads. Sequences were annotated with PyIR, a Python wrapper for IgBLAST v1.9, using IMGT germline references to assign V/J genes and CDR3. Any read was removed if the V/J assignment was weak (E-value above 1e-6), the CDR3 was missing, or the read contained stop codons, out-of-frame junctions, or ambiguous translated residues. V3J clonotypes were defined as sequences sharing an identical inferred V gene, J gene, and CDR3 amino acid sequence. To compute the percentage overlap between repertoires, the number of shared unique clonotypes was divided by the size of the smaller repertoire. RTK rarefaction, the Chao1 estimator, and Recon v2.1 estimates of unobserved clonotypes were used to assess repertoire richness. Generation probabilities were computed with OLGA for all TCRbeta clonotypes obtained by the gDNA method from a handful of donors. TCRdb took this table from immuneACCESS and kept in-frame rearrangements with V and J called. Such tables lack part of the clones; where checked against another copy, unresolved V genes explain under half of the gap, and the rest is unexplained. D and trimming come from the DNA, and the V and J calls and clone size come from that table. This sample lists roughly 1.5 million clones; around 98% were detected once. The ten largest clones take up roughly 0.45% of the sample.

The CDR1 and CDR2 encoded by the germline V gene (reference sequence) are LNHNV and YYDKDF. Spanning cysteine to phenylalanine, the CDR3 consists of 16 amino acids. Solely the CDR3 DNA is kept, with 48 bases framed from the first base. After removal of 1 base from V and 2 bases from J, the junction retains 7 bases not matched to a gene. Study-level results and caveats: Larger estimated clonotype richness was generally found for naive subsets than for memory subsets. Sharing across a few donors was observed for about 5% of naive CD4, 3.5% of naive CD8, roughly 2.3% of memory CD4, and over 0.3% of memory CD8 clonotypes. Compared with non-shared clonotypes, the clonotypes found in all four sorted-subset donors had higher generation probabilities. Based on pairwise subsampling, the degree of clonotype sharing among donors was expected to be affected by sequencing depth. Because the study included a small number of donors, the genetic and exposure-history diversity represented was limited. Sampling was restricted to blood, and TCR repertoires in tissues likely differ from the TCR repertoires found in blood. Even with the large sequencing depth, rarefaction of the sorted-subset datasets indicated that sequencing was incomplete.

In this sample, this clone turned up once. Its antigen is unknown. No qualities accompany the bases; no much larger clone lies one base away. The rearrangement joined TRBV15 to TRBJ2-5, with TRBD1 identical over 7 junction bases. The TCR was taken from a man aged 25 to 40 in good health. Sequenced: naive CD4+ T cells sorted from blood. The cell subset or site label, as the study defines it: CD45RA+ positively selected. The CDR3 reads CATSRVEGAGQETQYF. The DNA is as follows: TGTGCCACCAGCAGAGTTGAGGGGGCCGGGCAAGAGACCCAGTACTTC. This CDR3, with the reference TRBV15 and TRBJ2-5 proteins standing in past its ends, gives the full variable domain DAMVIQNPRYQVTQFGKPVTLSCSQTLNHNVMYWYQQKSSQAPKLLFHYYDKDFNNEADTPDNFQSRRPNTSFCFLDIRSPGLGDTAMYLCATSRVEGAGQETQYFGPGTRLLVL.